The rows below give T cell receptor beta chains drawn from one sample of a study of CD8+ T cells in alopecia areata. Profiled with immunoSEQ multiplex PCR; TCRdb holds only in-frame clones, not every one. The sample records about 76,000 clones, roughly 66% being singletons. The starting material was CD8+ T cells sorted from blood, obtained at week 24, from a patient treated with tofacitinib. The source of these receptors is a human donor with alopecia areata. CDR3s include the opening cysteine and the closing phenylalanine or tryptophan. D genes are given only for firm matches. Some rows mark clone size as missing; the rest say once, few, many or name a class of expanded clone.

v_gene	abundance	j_gene	d_gene	CDR3nt	CDR3aa
TRBV6-5	-	TRBJ2-2	-	TGTGCCAGCAGAACCGAGGGGTACACCGGGGAGCTGTTTTTT	CASRTEGYTGELFF
TRBV7-9	-	TRBJ1-1	-	TGTGCCAGCAGCTTAGTTCGGGGGAACACTGAAGCTTTCTTT	CASSLVRGNTEAFF
TRBV4-3	-	TRBJ2-1	TRBD2	TGCGCCAGCAGCCAAGATCGGGTAGCGGGGCCCTACAATGAGCAGTTCTTC	CASSQDRVAGPYNEQFF
TRBV7-9	few	TRBJ2-2	-	TGTGCCAGCAGCGACGGAGCAGGTTACACCGGGGAGCTGTTTTTT	CASSDGAGYTGELFF
TRBV5-5	-	TRBJ2-7	TRBD1	TGTGCCAGCAGCTTGGGACAGGGTAAAGGTACCGAGCAGTACTTC	CASSLGQGKGTEQYF
TRBV27	-	TRBJ2-3	TRBD2	TGTGCCAGCAGTTTTTTGATGGTTGGGCCTAGCGGGGCCTCTAGCACAGATACGCAGTATTTT	CASSFLMVGPSGASSTDTQYF
TRBV7-9	-	TRBJ2-3	-	TGTGCCAGCAGGTCCACCCAGTCAGATACGCAGTATTTT	CASRSTQSDTQYF
TRBV15	-	TRBJ1-2	-	TGTGCCACCAGCAGAGATCGGGGCACTCTGGGCTACACCTTC	CATSRDRGTLGYTF
TRBV4-3	many	TRBJ2-3	TRBD1	TGCGCCAGCAGCCAAGAAAGACAGGGAGCCACAGATACGCAGTATTTT	CASSQERQGATDTQYF
TRBV7-9	-	TRBJ1-2	-	TGTGCCAGCAGCCCTCTGAGCCAGGGAGCTAGAAATGGCTACACCTTC	CASSPLSQGARNGYTF
TRBV5-1	-	TRBJ1-1	-	TGCGCCAGCAGCACTCTTGGTGGGACACTGAACACTGAAGCTTTCTTT	CASSTLGGTLNTEAFF
TRBV20-1	-	TRBJ2-1	-	TGCAGTGCTGTTCCATACAATGAGCAGTTCTTC	CSAVPYNEQFF
TRBV29-1	-	TRBJ2-7	TRBD1	TGCAGCGCAAGCCCCGGGACAGGGGGCGAAGACTTTCCTTACGAGCAGTACTTC	CSASPGTGGEDFPYEQYF
TRBV5-1	-	TRBJ1-4	-	TGCGCCAGCAGCTCCGTTACCACCGGCGATGAAAAACTGTTTTTT	CASSSVTTGDEKLFF
TRBV5-1	few	TRBJ2-7	-	TGCGCCAGCAGCTTTTCAGTTTTATACGAGCAGTACTTC	CASSFSVLYEQYF
TRBV7-9	-	TRBJ1-1	-	TGTGCCAGCAGCCCGCCGGAGAGGGCTGAAGCTTTCTTT	CASSPPERAEAFF
TRBV2	-	TRBJ1-5	TRBD1	TGTGCCAGCACGGGACAGGCTAATAGCAATCAGCCCCAGCATTTT	CASTGQANSNQPQHF
TRBV7-8	-	TRBJ2-5	TRBD2	TGTGCCAGCAGCCGACCGGGACTAGCGGCAGAGACCCAGTACTTC	CASSRPGLAAETQYF
TRBV7-2	-	TRBJ2-5	-	TGTGCCAGCAGCCCCGAAAGTGATGAGACCCAGTACTTC	CASSPESDETQYF
TRBV13	-	TRBJ2-1	-	TGTGCCAGCAGCGCTATCTTAACGGGAGGAGGGGGCCATGAGCAGTTCTTC	CASSAILTGGGGHEQFF
TRBV5-6	once	TRBJ2-3	-	TGTGCCAGCAGCTTGGCGGATCCGAGGAGGGATACGCAGTATTTT	CASSLADPRRDTQYF
TRBV4-1	-	TRBJ2-7	TRBD1	TGCGCCAGCAGCCCGGGACAGGGGTTGGAGCAGTACTTC	CASSPGQGLEQYF
TRBV27	once	TRBJ1-5	-	TGTGCCAGCAGTTTTAACCCATACAATCAGCCCCAGCATTTT	CASSFNPYNQPQHF
TRBV27	-	TRBJ2-7	TRBD1	TGTGCCAGCCATCCACTAACCCCCAGGGGGCGAGACTACGAGCAGTACTTC	CASHPLTPRGRDYEQYF
TRBV19	few	TRBJ2-1	-	TGTGCCAGTAGTCCCGGGACGGGAGTACAGTTCTTC	CASSPGTGVQFF
TRBV7-9	-	TRBJ2-1	-	TGTGCCAGCAGCCAGACTAGAAACAATGAGCAGTTCTTC	CASSQTRNNEQFF
TRBV4-1	-	TRBJ2-3	-	TGCGCCAGCAGCCACCACCCCTTAGGCGGGGGCCCTACCGACACAGATACGCAGTATTTT	CASSHHPLGGGPTDTDTQYF
TRBV30	-	TRBJ1-5	-	TGTGCCTGGGACCCCATGCTTAATAGCAATCAGCCCCAGCATTTT	CAWDPMLNSNQPQHF
TRBV2	-	TRBJ2-7	-	TGTGCCAGCAGACCAGGTGCCTCCGAGCAGTACTTC	CASRPGASEQYF
TRBV11-2	-	TRBJ2-3	-	TGTGCCAGCAGCTTAGCGCGCGGCACAGATACGCAGTATTTT	CASSLARGTDTQYF
TRBV27	-	TRBJ2-7	-	TGTGCCAGCACGACCTACAGGGAATCCTACGAGCAGTACTTC	CASTTYRESYEQYF
TRBV6-5	-	TRBJ2-7	TRBD1	TGTGCCAGCAGTTACGGGGGGGACAGGGCGTTCAGCGAGCAGTACTTC	CASSYGGDRAFSEQYF
TRBV19	-	TRBJ1-5	-	TGTGCCAGTAGCAAAGGGATCCGACAGCCCCAGCATTTT	CASSKGIRQPQHF
TRBV5-1	-	TRBJ1-1	-	TGCGCCAGCAGCTTGGATGTGGGGTACACTGAAGCTTTCTTT	CASSLDVGYTEAFF
TRBV5-4	-	TRBJ2-7	TRBD1	TGTGCCAGCAGCTCTCGGGACAGGGGGTCCTACGAGCAGTACTTC	CASSSRDRGSYEQYF
TRBV4-1	-	TRBJ2-1	-	TGCGCCAGCAGCCAAGTGGGCGGTACGGGGGCCAATGAGCAGTTCTTC	CASSQVGGTGANEQFF
TRBV7-9	-	TRBJ1-5	-	TGTGCCAGCAGCCCGACGGGTAGCAATCAGCCCCAGCATTTT	CASSPTGSNQPQHF
TRBV29-1	-	TRBJ1-2	TRBD1	TGCAGCGTCGAGACAGGGGAGGACGGCTACACCTTC	CSVETGEDGYTF
TRBV5-1	once	TRBJ2-3	TRBD2	TGCGCCAGCAGCCTGACTAGCGGAGATACGCAGTATTTT	CASSLTSGDTQYF
TRBV5-1	-	TRBJ2-5	TRBD1	TGCGCCAGCAGCTTGTGGGACAGGGGACAAGAGACCCAGTACTTC	CASSLWDRGQETQYF
TRBV7-9	-	TRBJ1-2	TRBD1	TGTGCCAGCAGTACACCGGGACAGGGGGCTGGCTACACCTTC	CASSTPGQGAGYTF
TRBV7-9	once	TRBJ1-2	-	TGTGCCAGCAGCCGATCTATGGGCTACACCTTC	CASSRSMGYTF
TRBV7-4	-	TRBJ1-3	-	TGTGCCAGCAGCCCTAGCTTTCCGGGCCGCTCTGGAAACACCATATATTTT	CASSPSFPGRSGNTIYF
TRBV10-3	-	TRBJ2-1	TRBD2	TGTGCCATCACCGAGGGACTAGCGGGATGGGAGCAGTTCTTC	CAITEGLAGWEQFF
TRBV29-1	-	TRBJ1-1	-	TGCACCGTTCGAGGGACCCCAGAGGAAGCTTTCTTT	CTVRGTPEEAFF
TRBV19	-	TRBJ2-1	-	TGTGCCAGTAGTCCCCCCCAGGGGATGCATGAGCAGTTCTTC	CASSPPQGMHEQFF
TRBV5-6	-	TRBJ2-5	-	TGTGCCAGCAGCTTGGTCGGGTTGGAGACCCAGTACTTC	CASSLVGLETQYF
TRBV6-1	-	TRBJ2-1	-	TGTGCCCTATGGGCAGTCCCTTACAATGAGCAGTTCTTC	CALWAVPYNEQFF
TRBV10-2	few	TRBJ2-7	-	TGCGCCAGCAGCGCCACCTACGAGCAGTACTTC	CASSATYEQYF
TRBV13	once	TRBJ1-1	-	TGTGCCAGCAGCTTACTTGATGGAGGGACTGAAGCTTTCTTT	CASSLLDGGTEAFF
TRBV7-6	-	TRBJ2-6	TRBD1	TGTGCCAGCAGCTTAGGTCGTATCGGGACAGCTCAATCTGGGGCCAACGTCCTGACTTTC	CASSLGRIGTAQSGANVLTF
TRBV4-3	-	TRBJ1-2	-	TGCGCCAGCAGCCAAGCGATAGGACCCGGATGGGAAGGCTACACCTTC	CASSQAIGPGWEGYTF
TRBV4-3	-	TRBJ1-2	-	TGCGCCAGCAGCCAAGACCCGGGCCTCGGAGGGGGCTACACCTTC	CASSQDPGLGGGYTF
TRBV13	-	TRBJ1-3	-	TGTGCCAGCAGCCCAGGGTACGGAAACACCATATATTTT	CASSPGYGNTIYF